The 20 T cell receptor beta chains listed next were all sequenced from one sample in a study of blood T cells in healthy people across ages. It was with a sample-barcoded 5' primer and a J-beta primer mix that a second PCR of roughly 6 to 12 cycles was run. From the 5' RACE reads, TCRdb called clonotypes with MiXCR, one entry per CDR3 protein. The sample holds some 900,000 distinct CDR3 sequences, about 48% seen once. The specimen sequenced was blood. The receptors originated from a man aged 25 to 45 in good health.

This clonotype was seen only a few times. A much larger clone sits a single nucleotide away, making a read error possible. This chain uses TRBV6-5 with TRBJ1-1; tentative D call: TRBD1 (6 bases). Germline CDR1 reads MNHEY; CDR2 reads SVGAGI. The V and J ends lost 1 base and 1 base respectively, with 7 bases between them. There are 14 residues in the CDR3. CDR3 coding DNA: TGTGCCAGCAGTTACTTACAGGGGAACACTGAAGCTTTCTTT. This gives the protein CASSYLQGNTEAFF.

CDR3 loop: CASSGQPADQPQHF. The CDR3 nucleotides read TGTGCCAGCAGCGGACAGCCGGCGGATCAGCCCCAGCATTTT. The J gene is TRBJ1-5, the V gene TRBV27, with TRBD1 as a possible D gene (6 bases). The CDR3 runs 14 residues. The V end was cut by 6 bases, the J end by 5 bases, with 14 bases between. The germline V gene encodes CDR1 MNHEY and CDR2 SMNVEV (reference sequence).

This chain connects TRBV7-2 to TRBJ2-5; TRBD2 matches 8 bases. Losses at the gene ends were 2 bases for V and 4 bases for J; bases not matched to a gene: 12. Germline V gives CDR1 SGHTA, CDR2 FQGNSA. CDR3 length: 17 residues. The CDR3 region has the DNA TGTGCCAGCAGCTTAACCCACATAGGTGCGGGAGGAGAGACCCAGTACTTC. It codes for CASSLTHIGAGGETQYF.

Written as DNA, the CDR3 is TGTGCCAGCTCAGGGGGTCAGTCCTATAATTCACCCCTCCACTTT. Its translation: CASSGGQSYNSPLHF. The J gene is TRBJ1-6, the V gene TRBV18, with a tentative D call TRBD1 (5 bases). V was trimmed by 5 bases and J by 1 base, leaving 9 bases between them. The CDR3 spans 15 residues. Germline values: CDR1 KGHSH, CDR2 LQKENI. The full variable domain, its missing parts supplied by reference TRBV18 and TRBJ1-6, is NAGVMQNPRHLVRRRGQEARLRCSPMKGHSHVYWYRQLPEEGLKFMVYLQKENIIDESGMPKERFSAEFPKEGPSILRIQQVVRGDSAAYFCASSGGQSYNSPLHFGNGTRLTVT.

DNA of the CDR3: TGTGCCAGCAGCCGACTAGCTCTTGGGGAGACCCAGTACTTC. Protein product: CASSRLALGETQYF. The chain couples TRBV12-3 or TRBV12-4 to TRBJ2-5; 7 bases are a match to TRBD2. This CDR3 comprises 14 residues. Trimming cost V 6 bases and J 5 bases; bases outside gene matches: 9.

In DNA, the CDR3 is TGCGCCAGCAGCGCATTAGGGGCGGGGCGGGGGGCAAGAGATTTTAGCTCCTACAATGAGCAGTTCTTC. Amino acids: CASSALGAGRGARDFSSYNEQFF. The chain couples TRBV5-1 to TRBJ2-1; 8 bases line up with TRBD2. CDR3 length: 23 amino acids. Per germline, CDR1 SGHRS and CDR2 YFSETQ. The J segment lost 0 bases and the V segment lost 4 bases, leaving 27 bases of the junction unmatched.

The chain is built from TRBV20-1 and TRBJ2-7, with 7 bases matching TRBD1. With V trimmed by 5 bases and J by 7 bases, 17 bases remained unmatched. From germline, CDR1 is DFQATT and CDR2 SNEGSKA (reference sequence). The CDR3 is 15 residues long. The CDR3 loop is CSARKGADRDGEQYF. The CDR3 nucleotides are TGCAGTGCTCGAAAAGGAGCTGACAGGGATGGGGAGCAGTACTTC.

Turning to this clonotype: This may stem from a read error, because a much larger clone lies one nucleotide away. CDR3 loop: CASSCWGFRNTEAFF. The CDR3, as DNA: TGTGCCAGCAGCTGCTGGGGCTTCCGGAACACTGAAGCTTTCTTT. This chain joins TRBV5-6 and TRBJ1-1, with a weak D call TRBD1 (5 bases). CDR3 size: 15 residues. CDR1 SGHDT and CDR2 YYEEEE come from the germline V gene. The V end was cut by 3 bases, the J end by 1 base, with 13 bases between.

The gene calls are TRBV4-3 and TRBJ1-6; the D is unclear. V lost 6 bases to trimming and J lost 8 bases, with 8 bases between them. Per the germline V gene, CDR1 is LGHNA and CDR2 is YSLEER. There are 12 residues in the CDR3. The CDR3 loop is CASRGWDSPLHF. CDR3 nucleotide sequence: TGCGCCAGCAGAGGGTGGGATTCACCCCTCCACTTT.

This clonotype has just a few counts. The chain carries TRBV6-5 and TRBJ1-2, with 8 positions matching TRBD1. Germline V gene data show CDR1 as MNHEY and CDR2 as SVGAGI. The CDR3 extends over 14 amino acids. The V segment lost 5 bases and the J segment 5 bases; nucleotides outside the gene matches: 7. The chain's CDR3 is CASSQGAQIYGYTF. In DNA, the CDR3 is TGTGCCAGCAGTCAGGGGGCGCAGATTTATGGCTACACCTTC.

V is TRBV12-3 or TRBV12-4 and J is TRBJ1-2, with a possible D match to TRBD1 (6 bases). The CDR3 runs to 15 residues. The V end lost 1 base, the J end lost 8 bases, and 17 bases lay between the germline ends. The CDR3: CASSLEAPGVGGYTF. The CDR3 nucleotides are TGTGCCAGCAGTTTAGAGGCACCAGGGGTAGGAGGCTACACCTTC.

The rearrangement joins TRBV7-2 to TRBJ2-3, with D perhaps matching TRBD1 (5 bases). This CDR3 spans 11 amino acids. The V end lost 7 bases, the J end lost 9 bases, and 11 bases lay between the germline ends. CDR1 and CDR2 from the germline V gene are SGHTA and FQGNSA. CDR3 nucleotides: TGTGCCAGCACCTCCCAGGGAACGCAGTATTTT. This sequence encodes CASTSQGTQYF.

The chain has TRBV7-2 and TRBJ1-6; TRBD1 might be the D (5 bases). CDR1 is SGHTA and CDR2 is FQGNSA in the germline V gene. The CDR3 spans 15 residues. V lost 2 bases to trimming and J lost 9 bases, with 14 bases between them. The CDR3 loop reads CASSLSAPGGSPLHF. CDR3 nucleotides: TGTGCCAGCAGCTTATCAGCCCCTGGGGGTTCACCCCTCCACTTT. Drawing the rest from reference TRBV7-2 and TRBJ1-6, the complete variable domain is GAGVSQSPSNKVTEKGKDVELRCDPISGHTALYWYRQSLGQGLEFLIYFQGNSAPDKSGLPSDRFSAERTGGSVSTLTIQRTQQEDSAVYLCASSLSAPGGSPLHFGNGTRLTVT.

The chain links TRBV27 to TRBJ1-5; weak D call: TRBD1 (5 bases). CDR3 length: 13 residues. V was trimmed by 5 bases and J by 4 bases, leaving 9 bases between them. CDR1 and CDR2 from the germline V gene are MNHEY and SMNVEV (reference sequence). As DNA, the CDR3 is TGTGCCAGCAGTGACGACAGAAATCAGCCCCAGCATTTT. Translating gives CASSDDRNQPQHF.

This clonotype was counted only a few times. V is TRBV5-6 and J is TRBJ2-7, with D possibly being TRBD1 (5 bases). Near its end, the DNA agrees better with TRBJ2-5, so the J call may be wrong. CDR1 and CDR2 from the germline V gene are SGHDT and YYEEEE. The CDR3 totals 13 residues. The CDR3 reads CASSLYRQETQYF. The CDR3, as DNA: TGTGCCAGCAGCTTGTACAGGCAAGAGACCCAGTACTTC.

The chain links TRBV6-1 to TRBJ1-1; a weak D match, TRBD1 (5 bases). This CDR3 has 14 residues. In germline, CDR1 is MNHNS, CDR2 SASEGT. Trimming left V 3 bases short and J 4 bases short, with 12 bases between. CDR3 sequence: CASSEGPPGTEAFF. The DNA of the CDR3 is TGTGCCAGCAGTGAGGGGCCCCCGGGCACTGAAGCTTTCTTT.

The sample holds a few counts of this clonotype. The chain links TRBV7-2 to TRBJ2-5; D gene ambiguous. CDR3 size: 13 residues. Trimming pared 2 bases from V and 5 bases from J, leaving 9 bases between. CDR1 is SGHTA and CDR2 is FQGNSA in the germline V gene. In nucleotides, the CDR3 is TGTGCCAGCAGCTTAAAGTGGCAGGAGACCCAGTACTTC. Encoded protein: CASSLKWQETQYF.

The CDR3 region has the DNA TGTGCCAGCAGCGTAGGGGTCCTCTACGAGCAGTACTTC. This translates into CASSVGVLYEQYF. The chain uses TRBV7-9 and TRBJ2-7; D perhaps matches TRBD1 (5 bases). The CDR3 loop spans 13 amino acids. V shed 5 bases and J shed 3 bases, with 11 bases lying between them. Germline CDR1 SEHNR, CDR2 FQNEAQ (reference sequence).

This chain uses TRBV5-1 with TRBJ2-7, with a possible D match to TRBD2 (5 bases). The germline gives CDR1 SGHRS, CDR2 YFSETQ. Trimming cost V 3 bases and J 2 bases, with 9 bases left between them. The CDR3 totals 13 residues. CDR3 DNA sequence: TGCGCCAGCAGCTCGGTCGGGACCTACGAGCAGTACTTC. Amino acids: CASSSVGTYEQYF.

The rearrangement joins TRBV20-1 to TRBJ2-3; 8 nucleotides line up with TRBD1. The CDR3 consists of 15 residues. V shed 0 bases and J 3 bases; nucleotides not matched to a gene: 5. The germline V gene encodes CDR1 DFQATT and CDR2 SNEGSKA (reference sequence). The DNA for the CDR3 is TGCAGTGCTAGAGATCGCGACAGGGGAACAGATACGCAGTATTTT. Protein sequence: CSARDRDRGTDTQYF.